Below, 26 T cell receptor beta chains from the same sample are listed, as sequenced in a study of shared clonotypes between healthy human individuals. Libraries were prepared by immunoSEQ multiplex PCR; TCRdb keeps only in-frame clonotypes and omits some of them. The data show 560,000 or so clones, around 96% seen once. The naive CD8 subset, CD45RO-negative cells positively selected for CCR7, excluded terminally differentiated effector memory CD45RA+ cells. Source material: naive CD8+ T cells sorted from blood. Source of these receptors: a woman aged 25 to 39 in good health.

The chain joins TRBV7-9 to TRBJ1-2; 9 bases are shared with TRBD1. This CDR3 contains 15 residues. The V segment lost 2 bases and the J segment 3 bases; nucleotides outside the gene matches: 4. The V gene's germline CDR1 is SEHNR and CDR2 FQNEAQ (reference sequence). This CDR3 reads CASSLTGQGYYGYTF. The CDR3 DNA sequence: TGTGCCAGCAGCTTAACTGGACAGGGGTACTATGGCTACACCTTC.

This chain links TRBV27 with TRBJ2-7; 9 bases map to TRBD2. CDR1 is MNHEY and CDR2 is SMNVEV in the germline V gene (reference sequence). The CDR3 runs 12 residues. V was clipped by 11 bases and J by 3 bases; unmatched bases: 5. DNA of the CDR3: TGTGCCTCTAGCGGGAACTACTACGAGCAGTACTTC. Translated, it gives CASSGNYYEQYF.

This rearrangement joins TRBV6-1 to TRBJ1-1; D unclear. Trimming stripped 3 bases from V and 4 bases from J, with 12 bases between. Germline CDR1 is MNHNS and CDR2 is SASEGT. The CDR3 extends over 14 amino acids. CDR3 protein: CASSESRWVTEAFF. CDR3 sequence (DNA): TGTGCCAGCAGTGAGTCCCGGTGGGTCACTGAAGCTTTCTTT.

This clone was seen once. The chain combines TRBV6-6 with TRBJ2-7, with 11 bases lining up with TRBD2. V was clipped by 0 bases and J by 5 bases; unmatched bases: 6. The CDR3 has 16 amino acids. CDR1 and CDR2 from the germline V gene are MNHNY and SVGAGI (reference sequence). Written as DNA, the CDR3 is TGTGCCAGCAGTTACTCAGTGACTAGCGGGAAGGACGAGCAGTACTTC. Amino acid sequence: CASSYSVTSGKDEQYF.

CDR3 sequence (DNA): TGTGCCAGCAGCGCGGCGGGGGGACGCTTGGGGCCCCAGCATTTT. It is translated as CASSAAGGRLGPQHF. This chain joins TRBV6-4 and TRBJ1-5; tentatively, D is TRBD1 (5 bases). Germline V gene sequence: CDR1 MRHNA, CDR2 SNTAGT. The CDR3 totals 15 residues. V was clipped by 6 bases and J by 9 bases, with 21 bases between them.

The chain recombines TRBV7-6 with TRBJ2-7; 7 nucleotides match TRBD1. After removal of 3 bases from V and 5 bases from J, the junction contained 7 bases not matched to a gene. The CDR3 covers 14 residues. Germline V gene data show CDR1 as SGHVS and CDR2 as FNYEAQ. CDR3 in amino acids: CASSLADRAHEQYF. CDR3 sequence (DNA): TGTGCCAGCAGCTTGGCCGACAGGGCCCACGAGCAGTACTTC.

J is TRBJ2-5 and V is TRBV6-5; weak D call: TRBD2 (5 bases). Trimming cost V 5 bases and J 1 base, with 8 bases left between them. Germline CDR1 and CDR2: MNHEY and SVGAGI. The CDR3 runs 13 residues. CDR3 coding DNA: TGTGCCAGCAGTGTGGACTTCCAAGAGACCCAGTACTTC. Translated: CASSVDFQETQYF.

The genes are TRBV27 and TRBJ1-2; 11 nucleotides match TRBD1. The CDR3 runs 19 residues. CDR1 MNHEY and CDR2 SMNVEV come from the germline V gene (reference sequence). Losses at the gene ends were 4 bases for V and 4 bases for J; bases not matched to a gene: 17. In nucleotides, the CDR3 is TGTGCCAGCAGTTCACATACTCCGGACAGGGGGCTTTACGTCTATGGCTACACCTTC. Its translation is CASSSHTPDRGLYVYGYTF.

A few counts support this clone. The gene calls are TRBV6-5 and TRBJ1-2, with TRBD1 matching 9 bases. The germline gives CDR1 MNHEY, CDR2 SVGAGI. The CDR3 sequence is 12 residues long. With 5 bases clipped from V and 8 bases from J, the junction kept 3 bases outside the gene matches. CDR3 loop: CASSRDREGYTF. DNA for the CDR3: TGTGCCAGCAGTCGGGACAGGGAAGGCTACACCTTC.

The J gene is TRBJ2-7, the V gene TRBV27, with a weak D call TRBD2 (5 bases). Germline V gene data show CDR1 as MNHEY and CDR2 as SMNVEV (reference sequence). The V gene lost 5 bases and the J gene lost 6 bases, with 17 bases spanning the gap. The CDR3 contains 14 residues. Written as DNA, the CDR3 is TGTGCCAGCAGTCCTAGCCCCCGCAGTAGCGAGCAGTACTTC. Translating it yields CASSPSPRSSEQYF.

The J gene is TRBJ1-4, the V gene TRBV6-5; D is perhaps TRBD1 (6 bases). CDR3 size: 15 residues. Trimming pared 5 bases from V and 2 bases from J, leaving 12 bases between. The germline CDR1 and CDR2 sequences are MNHEY and SVGAGI. The chain's CDR3 is CASSGTGPTNEKLFF. The CDR3 DNA reads TGTGCCAGCAGTGGAACAGGGCCCACTAATGAAAAACTGTTTTTT.

The chain couples TRBV9 to TRBJ2-5, with D tentatively TRBD2 (6 bases). The CDR3 spans 15 residues. The ends were cut back, 1 base at V and 5 bases at J, with 15 bases in the middle. From germline, CDR1 is SGDLS and CDR2 YYNGEE. The chain's CDR3 is CASSVSDAEGETQYF. In DNA, the CDR3 is TGTGCCAGCAGCGTATCGGATGCGGAGGGGGAGACCCAGTACTTC.

This chain connects TRBV2 to TRBJ2-1; 10 nucleotides align to TRBD2. CDR1 and CDR2 from the germline V gene are SNHLY and FYNNEI. Germline trimming cut 8 bases from V and 4 bases from J; bases unmatched to any gene: 8. The CDR3 extends over 15 amino acids. The CDR3 region is CASPLSGRAYNEQFF. CDR3 nucleotide sequence: TGTGCCAGCCCGCTGAGCGGGAGGGCTTACAATGAGCAGTTCTTC.

The rearrangement links TRBV27 to TRBJ2-5, with 8 positions matching TRBD1. The CDR3 runs to 14 residues. J gave up 5 bases and V 5 bases, and 7 bases lay outside the gene matches. CDR1 and CDR2 from the germline V gene are MNHEY and SMNVEV (reference sequence). The CDR3 protein is CASSGQGRGETQYF. In nucleotides, the CDR3 is TGTGCCAGCAGTGGACAGGGAAGGGGGGAGACCCAGTACTTC.

This rearrangement joins TRBV5-8 to TRBJ2-7; D tentatively reads TRBD1 or TRBD2 (6 bases each). Germline V gene sequence: CDR1 SGHTS, CDR2 YDEGEE. The CDR3 is made up of 16 amino acids. V was trimmed by 1 base and J by 4 bases, leaving 18 bases between them. CDR3 loop: CASSLPLRQGRYEQYF. The CDR3 coding sequence is TGTGCCAGCAGCTTGCCCCTCCGCCAGGGGAGGTACGAGCAGTACTTC.

This clone is a singleton in its sample. V and J are TRBV27 and TRBJ1-1; the match to TRBD1 covers 8 bases. Germline assignment: CDR1 MNHEY and CDR2 SMNVEV (reference sequence). The CDR3 sequence is 15 residues long. With 3 bases clipped from V and 1 base from J, the junction kept 4 bases outside the gene matches. The CDR3 protein is CASSFSGTGNTEAFF. CDR3 DNA: TGTGCCAGCAGTTTCTCCGGGACAGGGAACACTGAAGCTTTCTTT.

This clone was seen just once. The same CDR3 can be traced to other DNA sequences in this sample. The genes are TRBV27 and TRBJ2-7; the D gene is possibly TRBD1 (6 bases). The CDR3 contains 13 residues. V was shortened by 6 bases and J by 1 base, with 10 bases between the two germline ends. Germline V CDR1 and CDR2: MNHEY, SMNVEV (reference sequence). This CDR3 is CASSGTTSYEQYF. Here the CDR3 DNA reads TGTGCCAGCAGCGGGACAACATCCTACGAGCAGTACTTC.

This chain joins TRBV4-1 and TRBJ2-1; 8 nucleotides align to TRBD2. This CDR3 spans 17 amino acids. Germline loops: CDR1 MGHRA, CDR2 YSYEKL. The V segment lost 0 bases and the J segment 5 bases; nucleotides outside the gene matches: 9. The CDR3 region is CASSQDFQLAANNEQFF. The CDR3 region has the DNA TGCGCCAGCAGCCAAGATTTTCAACTAGCGGCCAACAATGAGCAGTTCTTC.

The chain employs TRBV9 and TRBJ2-2; D perhaps matches TRBD2 (5 bases). V lost 3 bases to trimming and J lost 13 bases, with 10 bases between them. Germline CDR1 and CDR2: SGDLS and YYNGEE. The CDR3 has 11 amino acids. This chain's CDR3 is CASSGGGGLFF. Here the CDR3 DNA reads TGTGCCAGCAGCGGAGGAGGAGGGCTGTTTTTT.

The chain uses TRBV7-2 and TRBJ1-1; no firm D call. The CDR3 spans 12 residues. The V gene's germline CDR1 is SGHTA and CDR2 FQGNSA. V was cut by 3 bases and J by 6 bases, with 8 bases left in between. CDR3 loop: CASSFYSSEAFF. CDR3 bases: TGTGCCAGCAGCTTTTACAGCTCTGAAGCTTTCTTT.

This chain links TRBV19 with TRBJ2-7; the D is unclear. Deletions cut 0 bases from V and 3 bases from J, with 12 bases between. The germline CDR1 and CDR2 sequences are LNHDA and SQIVND (reference sequence). CDR3 length equals 15 residues. The DNA of the CDR3 is TGTGCCAGTAGTATAGATGAGGCAGCCGGCTACGAGCAGTACTTC. This encodes CASSIDEAAGYEQYF.

This chain connects TRBV19 to TRBJ1-1; 9 nucleotides line up with TRBD1. This CDR3 comprises 17 residues. CDR1 LNHDA and CDR2 SQIVND come from the germline V gene (reference sequence). The junction had 16 bases not matched to a gene; V was cut back by 6 bases and J by 5 bases. CDR3 sequence (DNA): TGTGCCAGTAGGGACCCTCAACAGGGGGCAGAGGTAACTGAAGCTTTCTTT. Amino acid sequence: CASRDPQQGAEVTEAFF.

This clone was detected only once. The chain joins TRBV2 to TRBJ1-1, with D maybe TRBD1 (5 bases). V dropped 7 bases and J dropped 6 bases, with 15 bases sitting between them. The CDR3 is made up of 13 amino acids. In germline, CDR1 is SNHLY, CDR2 FYNNEI. The chain's CDR3 is CASMGRGSAEAFF. Written as DNA, the CDR3 is TGTGCCAGCATGGGGCGGGGGAGCGCTGAAGCTTTCTTT. Full variable domain (missing parts from reference TRBV2 and TRBJ1-1): EPEVTQTPSHQVTQMGQEVILRCVPISNHLYFYWYRQILGQKVEFLVSFYNNEISEKSEIFDDQFSVERPDGSNFTLKIRSTKLEDSAMYFCASMGRGSAEAFFGQGTRLTVV.

V gene TRBV27 combines with J gene TRBJ2-7; 12 bases match TRBD2. Germline V gene data show CDR1 as MNHEY and CDR2 as SMNVEV (reference sequence). This CDR3 comprises 16 residues. V gave up 3 bases and J gave up 6 bases; unmatched junction bases: 9. CDR3 DNA sequence: TGTGCCAGCAGTTTTCTACTAGCGGGAGGTGAGGGCGAGCAGTACTTC. It codes for CASSFLLAGGEGEQYF.

The chain has TRBV29-1 and TRBJ1-1; D call uncertain. The CDR3 covers 12 residues. Trimming removed 0 bases from V and 4 bases from J, with 6 bases in between. The V gene's germline CDR1 is SQVTM and CDR2 ANQGSEA. This CDR3 is CSVEERATEAFF. The DNA of the CDR3 is TGCAGCGTTGAAGAAAGGGCCACTGAAGCTTTCTTT.

The chain couples TRBV9 to TRBJ2-1; D might be TRBD1 or TRBD2, each matching 6 bases. The CDR3 extends over 14 amino acids. V lost 5 bases and J lost 10, with 19 bases in between. Germline assignment: CDR1 SGDLS and CDR2 YYNGEE. CDR3 sequence: CASSKTGSRGEQFF. The CDR3 bases are TGTGCCAGCAGTAAAACAGGGTCGCGGGGCGAGCAGTTCTTC.